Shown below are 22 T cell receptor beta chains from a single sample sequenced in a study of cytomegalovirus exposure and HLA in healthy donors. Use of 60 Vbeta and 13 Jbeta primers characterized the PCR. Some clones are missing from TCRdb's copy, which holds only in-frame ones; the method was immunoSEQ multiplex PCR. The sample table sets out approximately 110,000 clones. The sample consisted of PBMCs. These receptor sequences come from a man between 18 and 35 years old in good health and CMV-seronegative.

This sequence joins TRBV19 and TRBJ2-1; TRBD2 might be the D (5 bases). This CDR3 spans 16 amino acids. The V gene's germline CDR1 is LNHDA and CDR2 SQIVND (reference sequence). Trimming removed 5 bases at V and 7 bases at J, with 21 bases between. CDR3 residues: CASSFPADPLTNEQFF. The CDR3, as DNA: TGTGCCAGTAGTTTCCCAGCGGATCCCCTCACAAATGAGCAGTTCTTC. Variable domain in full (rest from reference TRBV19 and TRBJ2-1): DGGITQSPKYLFRKEGQNVTLSCEQNLNHDAMYWYRQDPGQGLRLIYYSQIVNDFQKGDIAEGYSVSREKKESFPLTVTSAQKNPTAFYLCASSFPADPLTNEQFFGPGTRLTVL.

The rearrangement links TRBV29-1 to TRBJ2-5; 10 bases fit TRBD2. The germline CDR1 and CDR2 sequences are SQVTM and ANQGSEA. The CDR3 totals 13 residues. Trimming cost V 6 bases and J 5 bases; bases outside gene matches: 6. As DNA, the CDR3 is TGCAGCGTGAAGCGGGAGGGCTGGGAGACCCAGTACTTC. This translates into CSVKREGWETQYF.

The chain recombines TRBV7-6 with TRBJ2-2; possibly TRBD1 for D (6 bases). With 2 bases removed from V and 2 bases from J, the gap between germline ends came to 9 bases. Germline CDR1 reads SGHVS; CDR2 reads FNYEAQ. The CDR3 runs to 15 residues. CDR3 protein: CASSLNRENTGELFF. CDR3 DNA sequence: TGTGCCAGCAGCTTAAACAGGGAAAACACCGGGGAGCTGTTTTTT.

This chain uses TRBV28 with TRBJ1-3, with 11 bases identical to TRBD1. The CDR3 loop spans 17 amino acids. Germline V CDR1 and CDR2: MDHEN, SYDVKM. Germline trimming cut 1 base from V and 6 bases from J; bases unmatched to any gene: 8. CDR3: CASSLSSLGQGANTIYF. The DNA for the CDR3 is TGTGCCAGCAGTTTATCCAGTCTAGGACAGGGGGCAAACACCATATATTTT.

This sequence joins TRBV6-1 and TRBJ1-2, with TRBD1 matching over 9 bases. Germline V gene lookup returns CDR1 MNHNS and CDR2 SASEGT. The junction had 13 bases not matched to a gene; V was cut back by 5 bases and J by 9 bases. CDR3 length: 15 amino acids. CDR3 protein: CASSRPGTGIGSYTF. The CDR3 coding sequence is TGTGCCAGCAGTCGTCCCGGGACAGGGATCGGGAGCTACACCTTC.

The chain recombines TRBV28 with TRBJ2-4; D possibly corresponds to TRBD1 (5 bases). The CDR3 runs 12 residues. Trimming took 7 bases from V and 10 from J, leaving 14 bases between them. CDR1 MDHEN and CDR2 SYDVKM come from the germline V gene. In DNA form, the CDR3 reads TGTGCCAGCACCCCAGACAGACGGATTCAGTACTTC. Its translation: CASTPDRRIQYF.

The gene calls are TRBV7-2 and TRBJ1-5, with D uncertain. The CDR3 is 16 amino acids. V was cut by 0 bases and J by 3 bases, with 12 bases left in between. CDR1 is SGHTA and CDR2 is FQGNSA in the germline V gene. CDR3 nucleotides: TGTGCCAGCAGCTTAGCGGGAGGGCGAGTCAATCAGCCCCAGCATTTT. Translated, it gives CASSLAGGRVNQPQHF.

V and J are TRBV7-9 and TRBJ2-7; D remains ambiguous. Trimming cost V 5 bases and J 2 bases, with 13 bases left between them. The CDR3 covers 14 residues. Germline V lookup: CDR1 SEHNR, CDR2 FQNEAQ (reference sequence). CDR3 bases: TGTGCCAGCAGCCTATCCTTATCCCCCTACGAGCAGTACTTC. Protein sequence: CASSLSLSPYEQYF.

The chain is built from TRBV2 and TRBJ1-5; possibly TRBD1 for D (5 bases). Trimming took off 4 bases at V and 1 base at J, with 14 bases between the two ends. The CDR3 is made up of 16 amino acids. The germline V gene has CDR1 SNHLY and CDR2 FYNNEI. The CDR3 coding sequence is TGTGCCAGCAGTGGGGAGGGGCAAAGGAGCAATCAGCCCCAGCATTTT. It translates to CASSGEGQRSNQPQHF.

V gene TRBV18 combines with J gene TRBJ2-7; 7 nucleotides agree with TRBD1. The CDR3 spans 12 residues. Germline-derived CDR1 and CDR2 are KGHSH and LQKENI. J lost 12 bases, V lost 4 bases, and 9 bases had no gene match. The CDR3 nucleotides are TGTGCCAGCTCACTAAATACAGGGGATCTGTACTTC. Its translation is CASSLNTGDLYF.

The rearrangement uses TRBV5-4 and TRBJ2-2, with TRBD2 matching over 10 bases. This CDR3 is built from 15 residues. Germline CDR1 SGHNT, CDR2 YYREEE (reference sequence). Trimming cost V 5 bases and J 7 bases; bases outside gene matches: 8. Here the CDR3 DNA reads TGTGCCAGCAGTCCCGGGACTAGCGTTGGCGGGGAGCTGTTTTTT. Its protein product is CASSPGTSVGGELFF. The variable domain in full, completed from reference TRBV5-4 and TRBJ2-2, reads ETGVTQSPTHLIKTRGQQVTLRCSSQSGHNTVSWYQQALGQGPQFIFQYYREEENGRGNFPPRFSGLQFPNYSSELNVNALELDDSALYLCASSPGTSVGGELFFGEGSRLTVL.

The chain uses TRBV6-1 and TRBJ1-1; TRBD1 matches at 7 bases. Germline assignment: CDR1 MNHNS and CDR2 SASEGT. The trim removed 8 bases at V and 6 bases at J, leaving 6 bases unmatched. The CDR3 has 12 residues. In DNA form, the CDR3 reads TGTGCCAGCTCTCCAGGGGGGTCTGAAGCTTTCTTT. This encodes CASSPGGSEAFF.

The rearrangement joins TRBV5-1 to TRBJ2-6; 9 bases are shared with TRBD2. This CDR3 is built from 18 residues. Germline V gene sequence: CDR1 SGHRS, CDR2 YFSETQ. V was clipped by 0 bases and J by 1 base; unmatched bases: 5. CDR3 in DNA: TGCGCCAGCAGCTTGGTGGCGGGGGGGGGTTCTGGGGCCAACGTCCTGACTTTC. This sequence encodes CASSLVAGGGSGANVLTF.

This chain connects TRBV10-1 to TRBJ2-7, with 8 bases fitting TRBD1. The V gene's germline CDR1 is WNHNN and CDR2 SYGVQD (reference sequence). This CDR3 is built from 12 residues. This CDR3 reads CPTGGSSYEQYF. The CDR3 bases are TGCCCTACAGGGGGGAGCTCCTACGAGCAGTACTTC.

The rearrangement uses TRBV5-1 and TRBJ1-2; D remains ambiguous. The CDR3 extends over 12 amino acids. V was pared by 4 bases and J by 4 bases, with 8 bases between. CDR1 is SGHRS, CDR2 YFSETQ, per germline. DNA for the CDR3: TGCGCCAGCAGCCCAGCAGGCTATGGCTACACCTTC. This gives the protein CASSPAGYGYTF.

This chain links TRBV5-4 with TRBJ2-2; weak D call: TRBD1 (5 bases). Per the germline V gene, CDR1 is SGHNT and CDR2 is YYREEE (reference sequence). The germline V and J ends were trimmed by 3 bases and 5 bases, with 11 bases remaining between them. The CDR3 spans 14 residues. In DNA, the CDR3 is TGTGCCAGCAGCTCGACGACAGTAACCGGGGAGCTGTTTTTT. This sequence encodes CASSSTTVTGELFF.

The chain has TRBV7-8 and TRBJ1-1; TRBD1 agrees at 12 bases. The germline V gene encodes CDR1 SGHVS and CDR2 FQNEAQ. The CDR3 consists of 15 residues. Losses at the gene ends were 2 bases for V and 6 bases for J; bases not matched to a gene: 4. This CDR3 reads CASSLPGQGAPEAFF. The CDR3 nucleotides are TGTGCCAGCAGCTTACCGGGACAGGGGGCCCCTGAAGCTTTCTTT. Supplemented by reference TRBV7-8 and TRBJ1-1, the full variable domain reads GAGVSQSPRYKVAKRGQDVALRCDPISGHVSLFWYQQALGQGPEFLTYFQNEAQLDKSGLPSDRFFAERPEGSVSTLKIQRTQQEDSAVYLCASSLPGQGAPEAFFGQGTRLTVV.

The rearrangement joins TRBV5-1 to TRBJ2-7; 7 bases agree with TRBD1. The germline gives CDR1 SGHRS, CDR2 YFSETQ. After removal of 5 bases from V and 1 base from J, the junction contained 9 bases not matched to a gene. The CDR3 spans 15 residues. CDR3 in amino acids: CASRAGTASSYEQYF. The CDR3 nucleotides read TGCGCCAGCAGGGCCGGGACAGCCTCTTCCTACGAGCAGTACTTC. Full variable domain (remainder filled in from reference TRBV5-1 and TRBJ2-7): KAGVTQTPRYLIKTRGQQVTLSCSPISGHRSVSWYQQTPGQGLQFLFEYFSETQRNKGNFPGRFSGRQFSNSRSEMNVSTLELGDSALYLCASRAGTASSYEQYFGPGTRLTVT.

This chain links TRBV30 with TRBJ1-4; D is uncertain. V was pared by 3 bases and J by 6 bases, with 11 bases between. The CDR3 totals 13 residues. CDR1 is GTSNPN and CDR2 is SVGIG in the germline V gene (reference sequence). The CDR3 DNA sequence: TGTGCCTGGAGCCACGGGCGGGATGAAAAACTGTTTTTT. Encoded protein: CAWSHGRDEKLFF. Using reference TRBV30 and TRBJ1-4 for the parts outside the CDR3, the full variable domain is SQTIHQWPATLVQPVGSPLSLECTVEGTSNPNLYWYRQAAGRGLQLLFYSVGIGQISSEVPQNLSASRPQDRQFILSSKKLLLSDSGFYLCAWSHGRDEKLFFGSGTQLSVL.

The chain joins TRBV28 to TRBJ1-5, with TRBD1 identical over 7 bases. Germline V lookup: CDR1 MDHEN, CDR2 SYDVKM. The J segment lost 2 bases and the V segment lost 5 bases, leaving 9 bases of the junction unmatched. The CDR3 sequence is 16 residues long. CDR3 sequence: CASSPRQGLGNQPQHF. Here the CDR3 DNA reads TGTGCCAGCAGTCCACGACAGGGTTTGGGCAATCAGCCCCAGCATTTT. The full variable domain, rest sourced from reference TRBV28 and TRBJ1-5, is DVKVTQSSRYLVKRTGEKVFLECVQDMDHENMFWYRQDPGLGLRLIYFSYDVKMKEKGDIPEGYSVSREKKERFSLILESASTNQTSMYLCASSPRQGLGNQPQHFGDGTRLSIL.

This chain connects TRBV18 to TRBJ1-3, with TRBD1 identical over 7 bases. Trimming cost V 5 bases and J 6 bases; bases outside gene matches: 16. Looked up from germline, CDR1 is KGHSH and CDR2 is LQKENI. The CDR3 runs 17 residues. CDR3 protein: CASSSRQLDRVENTIYF. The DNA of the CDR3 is TGTGCCAGCTCATCTCGGCAACTTGACAGGGTTGAAAACACCATATATTTT.

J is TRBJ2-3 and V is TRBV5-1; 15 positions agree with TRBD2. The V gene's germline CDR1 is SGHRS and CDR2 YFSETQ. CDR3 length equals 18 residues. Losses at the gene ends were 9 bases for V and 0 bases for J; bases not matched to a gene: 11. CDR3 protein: CATALGLAGGRSTDTQYF. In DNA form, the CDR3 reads TGCGCCACCGCCTTGGGACTAGCGGGGGGCCGAAGCACAGATACGCAGTATTTT. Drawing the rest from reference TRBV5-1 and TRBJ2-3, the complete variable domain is KAGVTQTPRYLIKTRGQQVTLSCSPISGHRSVSWYQQTPGQGLQFLFEYFSETQRNKGNFPGRFSGRQFSNSRSEMNVSTLELGDSALYLCATALGLAGGRSTDTQYFGPGTRLTVL.